These 4 T cell receptor beta chains share one sample of origin, sequenced in a study of monozygotic twins with inflammatory bowel disease. TCRdb reworked the 5' RACE reads into one entry per CDR3 protein, no DNA. Its table records about 450,000 distinct CDR3 sequences. Source material: blood. The receptor set was obtained from a human donor with ulcerative colitis or Crohn's disease, or a healthy co-twin of an affected twin (not recorded which).

The genes are TRBV6-1 and TRBJ2-1; TCRdb calls TRBD2, which cannot be checked without DNA. The CDR3 loop spans 14 amino acids. Germline V lookup: CDR1 MNHNS, CDR2 SASEGT. CDR3 protein: CASPLGTSGNEQFF.

The chain has TRBV5-1 and TRBJ1-5. This CDR3 spans 15 amino acids. The germline V gene has CDR1 SGHRS and CDR2 YFSETQ. This CDR3 is CASSWGDYSNQPQHF. The whole variable domain, filled in from reference TRBV5-1 and TRBJ1-5, reads KAGVTQTPRYLIKTRGQQVTLSCSPISGHRSVSWYQQTPGQGLQFLFEYFSETQRNKGNFPGRFSGRQFSNSRSEMNVSTLELGDSALYLCASSWGDYSNQPQHFGDGTRLSIL.

This chain joins TRBV12-3 or TRBV12-4 and TRBJ2-3; TCRdb's D gene call, TRBD1, goes unchecked for lack of DNA. This CDR3 has 14 amino acids. CDR3 in amino acids: CASSPRQVTDTQYF.

The V call is TRBV5-1, the J call TRBJ1-1. The CDR3 loop spans 13 amino acids. CDR1 and CDR2 from the germline V gene are SGHRS and YFSETQ. CDR3 loop: CASSLKWETEAFF.